This TCR beta chain appears in the sequencing data of a study of long-term antiretroviral therapy in people with HIV. A remark on this clone: What it recognizes is unknown.

Germline lookup yields CDR1 SGHNT and CDR2 YYREEE (reference sequence). CDR3 length: 16 residues. V lost 0 bases to trimming and J lost 3 bases; unmatched junction nucleotides: 6. With survey level as its setting, the immunoSEQ assay was v3.0. Generated by immunoSEQ multiplex PCR, the TCRdb table keeps only in-frame clones and is missing some. Among around 15,000 clones listed, around 84% were seen once. Study-wide results and caveats: CDR3 length ranges were narrower in HIV repertoires than in controls.

Sequencing was performed on unsorted PBMCs, taken 0.1 years after starting antiretroviral therapy. The sequence derives from a man aged 18 to 29 with HIV. The gene calls are TRBV5-4 and TRBJ2-3; 8 positions match TRBD2. Here the CDR3 reads CASSLGSGVMTDTQYF. In DNA, the CDR3 is TGTGCCAGCAGCTTGGGTAGCGGGGTAATGACAGATACGCAGTATTTT.